This TCR beta chain stems from a study of vaccination effects on CD4 cells after COVID-19. Study-level information: Post-vaccine draws lagged the second dose by a median of 72 days. The study, taken as a whole, reports: Vaccine- and infection-induced clones showed marked clonal contraction late following vaccination.

Measured with immunoSEQ multiplex PCR; TCRdb has only the in-frame clones, and not every one. The table lists tens of thousands of clones, over 70% of them singletons. Under the ViraFEST assay, PBMC were stimulated with viral peptide pools so that antigen-specific CD4+ T cells expanded. Sequencing was performed afterwards. An approximately ten-day culture period preceded the isolation of CD4+ T cells. Participants were vaccinated with two doses of either the BNT162b2 or mRNA-1273 vaccine. A few million PBMC were seeded per well and grown in the presence of around 10 IU/ml IL-2 and about 10 ug/ml peptides. Half the medium was replaced with IL-2 medium on days 3 and 7. Comment on this clone: Antigen unknown.

CDR3 length equals 15 residues. Trimming took 3 bases from V and 3 from J; bases not matched to a gene: 6. Germline V gives CDR1 KGHSH, CDR2 LQKENI. The source of this sequence is a human donor who received a COVID-19 vaccine. V gene TRBV18 combines with J gene TRBJ2-7; 9 bases line up with TRBD1. The specimen was CD4+ T cells from PBMCs cultured with HCoV-229E spike peptides, collected after COVID-19 vaccination. The CDR3 nucleotides read TGTGCCAGCTCACCGAGCCCGGGACAGGGCTACGAGCAGTACGTC. It translates to CASSPSPGQGYEQYV.